A single TCR beta chain is shown here with its context. Participants had their cohort set by participant-reported clinical history. Resolution of symptoms, clearance, or two negative PCRs was present in recovered Cohort 3 donors. The data were taken from a study of blood T cell repertoires in COVID-19. Turning to the study itself: Material from acute and convalescent COVID-19 was sourced from the United States, Italy and Spain.

This CDR3 spans 15 amino acids. Per germline, CDR1 SNHLY and CDR2 FYNNEI. Trimming took off 2 bases at V and 2 bases at J, with 11 bases between the two ends. Original processing methods: How many nucleated cells were present was estimated from reference gene primer amplification. TCRdb keeps only in-frame clones here, not all; method: immunoSEQ multiplex PCR. The V and J calls and clone size come from that table; D and trimming were worked out from the DNA. The table shows around 360,000 clones, with more than 85% occurring only once. The sequenced material came from PBMCs or T cells enriched from blood (not recorded which). This chain uses TRBV2 with TRBJ2-3; D is uncertain. The TCR originated in a woman in her thirties who had recovered from COVID-19. The CDR3 coding sequence is TGTGCCAGCAGTGAATCGAGCTCCTACACAGATACGCAGTATTTT. This sequence encodes CASSESSSYTDTQYF.